This TCR beta chain derives from a study of blood T cell repertoires in COVID-19. This CDR3 is 13 amino acids long. Trimming cost V 3 bases and J 8 bases, with 11 bases left between them. Germline V gene sequence: CDR1 SEHNR, CDR2 FQNEAQ (reference sequence). Everyone who took part was roughly 18 to 100 years old, and they came from about 25 US areas. In the original workflow: It was from reference gene primer amplification that nucleated cell counts were estimated. Using immunoSEQ multiplex PCR, the repertoire was profiled, and TCRdb retains in-frame clones only, with some absent. The V and J calls and clone size come from that table; D and trimming were worked out from the DNA. This table holds roughly 250,000 clones, 80% to 90% found once.

The origin of this receptor is a man between 45 and 60 years old who had been exposed to COVID-19. The sequencing input was PBMCs or T cells enriched from blood (not recorded which). The V and J genes are TRBV7-9 and TRBJ2-1; D is unresolved. The CDR3 here is CASSFKVEDEQFF. CDR3 in DNA: TGTGCCAGCAGCTTTAAGGTAGAGGATGAGCAGTTCTTC.